Following are 20 T cell receptor beta chains from one sample sequenced in a study of T cells after yellow fever vaccination. TCRdb reanalysed the 5' RACE reads using MiXCR and keeps one entry per CDR3 protein. The sample shows about 230,000 distinct CDR3 sequences, roughly 6.8% of them seen only once. The source material was CD4+ T cells sorted from PBMCs, sampled on the day of the yellow fever booster vaccination. Every receptor here comes from a man between 25 and 39 years old who received the YFV17D yellow fever vaccine.

Only a few counts were recorded for this clonotype. The chain has TRBV25-1 and TRBJ2-1, with D tentatively TRBD2 (6 bases). The V gene lost 6 bases and the J gene lost 7 bases, with 13 bases spanning the gap. The CDR3 consists of 13 residues. From germline, CDR1 is MGHDK and CDR2 SYGVNS. CDR3 nucleotides: TGTGCCAGCAGGGGACTCGGTATGAATGAGCAGTTCTTC. Its protein product is CASRGLGMNEQFF.

This clonotype was counted only a few times. V is TRBV5-1 and J is TRBJ2-2, with D uncertain. Trimming took 0 bases from V and 1 from J, leaving 7 bases between them. Germline V lookup: CDR1 SGHRS, CDR2 YFSETQ. The CDR3 is made up of 15 amino acids. The CDR3 loop reads CASSLDVQNTGELFF. CDR3 nucleotides: TGCGCCAGCAGCTTGGATGTCCAGAACACCGGGGAGCTGTTTTTT.

The genes are TRBV28 and TRBJ2-3; no firm D call. V shed 1 base and J shed 7 bases, with 6 bases lying between them. Germline assignment: CDR1 MDHEN and CDR2 SYDVKM. This CDR3 is built from 12 residues. This CDR3 reads CASSLLTNTQYF. The CDR3 region has the DNA TGTGCCAGCAGTTTATTAACTAATACGCAGTATTTT.

This clonotype came up once. This may come from a read error, since a much larger clone is one base off. The chain couples TRBV7-9 to TRBJ2-1, with 8 nucleotides matching TRBD1. The CDR3 contains 15 residues. Losses at the gene ends were 6 bases for V and 3 bases for J; bases not matched to a gene: 7. Germline V CDR1 and CDR2: SEHNR, FQNEAQ (reference sequence). CDR3 bases: TGTGCCAGCAGTCCCGGGACAGGCTTCTACAATGAGCAGTTCTTC. The encoded protein is CASSPGTGFYNEQFF.

This clonotype was seen only a few times. This chain joins TRBV2 and TRBJ2-3, with a tentative D call TRBD2 (6 bases). The V and J ends lost 8 bases and 3 bases respectively, with 15 bases between them. The length of the CDR3 is 14 residues. CDR1 and CDR2 (germline): SNHLY, FYNNEI. The CDR3 nucleotides read TGTGCCAGCGCGGATAGCGGCGGTACAGATACGCAGTATTTT. Protein: CASADSGGTDTQYF.

This clonotype has more than one count but fewer than ten. The chain employs TRBV20-1 and TRBJ2-7; 7 nucleotides match TRBD1. Trimming took 6 bases from V and 0 from J; bases not matched to a gene: 5. The CDR3 runs to 13 residues. Germline CDR1 DFQATT, CDR2 SNEGSKA (reference sequence). In DNA form, the CDR3 reads TGCAGTGCAGGGGGCCCGAGCTCCTACGAGCAGTACTTC. Amino acid sequence: CSAGGPSSYEQYF.

J is TRBJ2-5 and V is TRBV6-5; 9 bases align to TRBD1. The CDR3 is 15 amino acids. V shed 6 bases and J 4 bases; nucleotides not matched to a gene: 9. Germline CDR1 MNHEY, CDR2 SVGAGI. CDR3 bases: TGTGCCAGCAGACCAGGACAGGGGTATCGAGAGACCCAGTACTTC. This codes for CASRPGQGYRETQYF.

This chain joins TRBV10-1 and TRBJ1-5, with D maybe TRBD1 (5 bases). Germline V CDR1 and CDR2: WNHNN, SYGVQD (reference sequence). Trimming left V 1 base short and J 5 bases short, with 6 bases between. CDR3 size: 13 residues. The CDR3 DNA reads as TGCGCCAGCAGTGAGTTCAGGGATCAGCCCCAGCATTTT. It codes for CASSEFRDQPQHF.

This clonotype was recorded many times. The chain has TRBV4-2 and TRBJ2-2; TRBD1 agrees at 7 bases. After removal of 5 bases from V and 3 bases from J, the junction contained 9 bases not matched to a gene. This CDR3 is 16 amino acids long. Germline V lookup: CDR1 LGHNA, CDR2 YNFKEQ. CDR3 sequence: CASSTDRDRYTGELFF. For the CDR3, the DNA is TGTGCCAGCAGCACCGACAGGGATAGGTACACCGGGGAGCTGTTTTTT.

This clonotype was counted only a few times. V gene TRBV7-3 combines with J gene TRBJ2-1; the match to TRBD2 covers 9 bases. The CDR3 contains 18 residues. V lost 5 bases to trimming and J lost 5 bases; unmatched junction nucleotides: 16. CDR1 SGHTA and CDR2 FQGTGA come from the germline V gene. CDR3 protein: CASSLAARGRAFDNEQFF. CDR3 in DNA: TGTGCCAGCAGCCTCGCCGCCCGCGGGAGGGCTTTCGACAATGAGCAGTTCTTC.

This clonotype turned up a few times. The chain is built from TRBV11-2 and TRBJ2-5, with 11 bases fitting TRBD2. The CDR3 is 20 amino acids. V was clipped by 5 bases and J by 5 bases; unmatched bases: 22. Germline CDR1 is SGHAT and CDR2 is FQNNGV. CDR3 nucleotides: TGTGCCAGCAGCACCCCAAACCTCATCAGGGGGACTAGCGGTTCGGAGACCCAGTACTTC. Its translation is CASSTPNLIRGTSGSETQYF.

This clonotype was picked up a small number of times. CDR3 in amino acids: CASSYLAGNYEQYF. In DNA form, the CDR3 reads TGTGCCAGCAGTTACCTAGCGGGAAACTACGAGCAGTACTTC. The chain couples TRBV6-2 or TRBV6-3 to TRBJ2-7, with 9 bases matching TRBD2. V lost 2 bases, J lost 3 bases, and 2 bases stayed unmatched. The CDR3 has 14 amino acids. CDR1 is MNHEY, CDR2 SVGEGT, per germline.

There are many counts of this clonotype. V and J are TRBV20-1 and TRBJ1-2; D not resolved. Trimming shortened V by 1 base and J by 8 bases, and 8 bases separated the two germline ends. Germline V gene lookup returns CDR1 DFQATT and CDR2 SNEGSKA (reference sequence). The CDR3 totals 11 residues. CDR3 DNA: TGCAGTGCTAGAGGTCGTGTCGGCTACACCTTC. Encoded protein: CSARGRVGYTF.

In its sample, this clonotype was seen a few times. The chain couples TRBV6-1 to TRBJ2-5; D remains unclear. Germline CDR1 is MNHNS and CDR2 is SASEGT. The V end was cut by 9 bases, the J end by 1 base, with 15 bases between. The CDR3 has 14 residues. The CDR3 sequence: CASSRAALQETQYF. As DNA, the CDR3 is TGTGCCAGTTCAAGGGCGGCCCTCCAAGAGACCCAGTACTTC.

This clonotype was observed at least ten times. J is TRBJ2-4 and V is TRBV5-1; TRBD1 matches 9 bases. The germline V gene has CDR1 SGHRS and CDR2 YFSETQ. This CDR3 is built from 15 residues. J gave up 8 bases and V 3 bases, and 9 bases lay outside the gene matches. The CDR3 DNA is TGCGCCAGCAGCTCCCCCGGGACAGGGCGAGACATTCAGTACTTC. It codes for CASSSPGTGRDIQYF.

In its sample, this clonotype was seen many times. The CDR3 bases are TGTGCCACCACCCAGAGCTACGAGCAGTACTTC. Protein sequence: CATTQSYEQYF. V and J are TRBV6-5 and TRBJ2-7; D remains ambiguous. V shed 10 bases and J shed 3 bases, with 10 bases lying between them. The CDR3 runs 11 residues. From germline, CDR1 is MNHEY and CDR2 SVGAGI.

The genes are TRBV3-1 and TRBJ2-5; D remains ambiguous. V lost 2 bases to trimming and J lost 2 bases, with 6 bases between them. Germline V CDR1 and CDR2: LGHDT, YNNKEL (reference sequence). The CDR3 loop spans 13 amino acids. The CDR3 DNA is TGTGCCAGCAGCCAACAAGTTCAAGAGACCCAGTACTTC. It encodes CASSQQVQETQYF.

The chain has TRBV5-1 and TRBJ2-7; 8 nucleotides line up with TRBD1. The V gene's germline CDR1 is SGHRS and CDR2 YFSETQ. After removal of 4 bases from V and 2 bases from J, the junction contained 8 bases not matched to a gene. CDR3 size: 15 residues. The CDR3 DNA sequence: TGCGCCAGCAGCCTCTCGCCGGACAGGGCCTACGAGCAGTACTTC. It translates to CASSLSPDRAYEQYF.

This clonotype was observed many times. The chain uses TRBV21-1 and TRBJ2-7. TRBV21-1 corresponds to a pseudogene. The length of the CDR3 is 15 residues. Here the CDR3 reads CASSKDETSPYEQYF. The CDR3 region has the DNA TGTGCCAGCAGCAAAGATGAGACAAGCCCCTACGAGCAGTACTTC.

This clonotype was observed a handful of times. This chain connects TRBV12-3 or TRBV12-4 to TRBJ2-5; 8 nucleotides align to TRBD2. This CDR3 is built from 14 residues. V lost 4 bases to trimming and J lost 2 bases; unmatched junction nucleotides: 3. The DNA for the CDR3 is TGTGCCAGCAGTTCTAGCGGGCCTCAAGAGACCCAGTACTTC. It specifies CASSSSGPQETQYF.